This TCR beta chain was obtained from a study of T cell changes during pregnancy in multiple sclerosis. There are 13 residues in the CDR3. Trimming took off 2 bases at V and 5 bases at J, with 12 bases between the two ends. Germline CDR1 is SQVTM and CDR2 is ANQGSEA. Libraries were prepared by immunoSEQ multiplex PCR; TCRdb keeps only in-frame clonotypes and omits some of them. The sample lists some 60,000 clones, around 93% seen once, with 3% to 4% in the top ten. The chain carries TRBV29-1 and TRBJ1-1; possibly TRBD1 for D (6 bases). This sample comprised peripheral blood, obtained after pregnancy. This clonotype was sampled from a female donor in good health, enrolled as a control in a pregnancy study. The CDR3 bases are TGCAGCGTTGAATTACAGGGTATGACTGAAGCTTTCTTT. It specifies CSVELQGMTEAFF.